What follows are 22 T cell receptor beta chains derived from one specimen sequenced in a study of neurological immune-mediated disorders. Each CDR3 protein is one row after TCRdb ran MiXCR on the 5' RACE reads. This table holds about 36,000 distinct CDR3 sequences, around a tenth found once. The specimen was PBMCs. Receptors were obtained from a woman aged 25 to 39 with HTLV-1-associated myelopathy (HAM/TSP).

This clonotype was observed many times. The V and J genes are TRBV20-1 and TRBJ1-5; 10 bases line up with TRBD1. V shed 6 bases and J 3 bases; nucleotides not matched to a gene: 8. The CDR3 spans 15 residues. Germline CDR1 reads DFQATT; CDR2 reads SNEGSKA (reference sequence). This chain's CDR3 is CSALGQGGYNQPQHF. CDR3 DNA sequence: TGCAGTGCCCTCGGACAGGGGGGATACAATCAGCCCCAGCATTTT.

There are many counts of this clonotype. This chain connects TRBV20-1 to TRBJ1-4; D remains unclear. V was clipped by 5 bases and J by 8 bases, with 12 bases between them. The CDR3 extends over 12 amino acids. Germline V lookup: CDR1 DFQATT, CDR2 SNEGSKA (reference sequence). The CDR3 DNA reads TGCAGTGCTGGAAGGATGGGCGAAAAACTGTTTTTT. Encoded protein: CSAGRMGEKLFF.

In its sample, this clonotype was seen many times. This chain links TRBV20-1 with TRBJ1-2, with 9 bases fitting TRBD1. The CDR3 totals 13 residues. Germline V gives CDR1 DFQATT, CDR2 SNEGSKA (reference sequence). With 4 bases clipped from V and 4 bases from J, the junction kept 4 bases outside the gene matches. The CDR3 region is CSAMTDRGYGYTF. The CDR3 DNA is TGCAGTGCTATGACGGACAGGGGCTATGGCTACACCTTC.

This clonotype was observed many times. The chain uses TRBV29-1 and TRBJ1-1; D uncertain. V was trimmed by 5 bases and J by 1 base, leaving 8 bases between them. Looked up from germline, CDR1 is SQVTM and CDR2 is ANQGSEA. This CDR3 is built from 12 residues. The CDR3 is CSVQHKNTEAFF. The CDR3 DNA reads TGCAGCGTTCAGCATAAGAACACTGAAGCTTTCTTT.

This clonotype is labeled as medium-sized. The chain combines TRBV20-1 with TRBJ2-3; possible D gene TRBD2, 6 bases. V gave up 8 bases and J gave up 1 base, with 13 bases separating them. CDR1 and CDR2 (germline): DFQATT, SNEGSKA (reference sequence). The CDR3 has 13 amino acids. CDR3 sequence (DNA): TGCAGTTATCCGGGGGAGCGCACAGATACGCAGTATTTT. It specifies CSYPGERTDTQYF.

This clonotype was found many times. V usage is TRBV20-1 and J usage is TRBJ1-4, with TRBD1 matching 8 bases. Germline CDR1 and CDR2: DFQATT and SNEGSKA (reference sequence). The V and J ends lost 5 bases and 8 bases, in that order; junction bases with no gene match: 10. The CDR3 sequence is 14 residues long. CDR3: CSAPSTGVYEKLFF. CDR3 sequence (DNA): TGCAGTGCTCCTTCGACAGGGGTTTACGAAAAACTGTTTTTT.

The table lists this clonotype with many counts. The chain is built from TRBV12-3 or TRBV12-4 and TRBJ2-7; weak D call: TRBD2 (7 bases). V shed 7 bases and J shed 6 bases, with 16 bases lying between them. The CDR3 loop spans 13 amino acids. DNA of the CDR3: TGTGCCAGCACCTATGGGGGGGCCTTCGAGCAGTACTTC. It yields the protein CASTYGGAFEQYF.

Many counts were recorded for this clonotype. The chain uses TRBV6-6 and TRBJ1-2; the D is unclear. CDR3 length: 14 amino acids. Trimming took off 2 bases at V and 8 bases at J, with 15 bases between the two ends. Germline CDR1 MNHNY, CDR2 SVGAGI (reference sequence). This CDR3 is CASSYEGPGPGYTF. CDR3 DNA sequence: TGTGCCAGCAGTTACGAGGGCCCTGGACCAGGCTACACCTTC.

Ten or more counts support this clonotype. The CDR3 bases are TGCAGTGCTAGGAGGGACCTGATGGCTTTCTTT. Translated, it gives CSARRDLMAFF. The rearrangement joins TRBV20-1 to TRBJ1-1; D is perhaps TRBD1 (5 bases). Germline assignment: CDR1 DFQATT and CDR2 SNEGSKA (reference sequence). The CDR3 length is 11 residues. V lost 3 bases, J lost 11 bases, and 13 bases lay in between.

This clonotype was recorded many times. The chain recombines TRBV5-6 with TRBJ2-1, with D unclear. With 0 bases removed from V and 11 bases from J, the gap between germline ends came to 12 bases. CDR1 and CDR2 (germline): SGHDT, YYEEEE. This CDR3 is built from 13 residues. The CDR3 DNA reads TGTGCCAGCAGCTTGGATCCGCCGAAGAAGCAGTTCTTC. The encoded protein is CASSLDPPKKQFF.

This clonotype was observed at least ten times. The V call is TRBV7-2, the J call TRBJ1-1; D might be TRBD1 (6 bases). This CDR3 comprises 19 residues. V was clipped by 2 bases and J by 4 bases, with 26 bases between them. The germline CDR1 and CDR2 sequences are SGHTA and FQGNSA. The CDR3 region has the DNA TGTGCCAGCAGCTTATGGACAGCTACTTTTACGTTAGTGGGCACTGAAGCTTTCTTT. This sequence encodes CASSLWTATFTLVGTEAFF.

This clonotype was seen ten or more times. For the CDR3, the DNA is TGTGCCAGCAGTGAAGGAGTAGCGGGGGCCTACGAGCAGTACTTC. Encoded protein: CASSEGVAGAYEQYF. The chain uses TRBV6-1 and TRBJ2-7; 9 bases line up with TRBD2. The CDR3 runs 15 residues. Germline CDR1 MNHNS, CDR2 SASEGT. The trim removed 1 base at V and 2 bases at J, leaving 3 bases unmatched.

The rearrangement uses TRBV19 and TRBJ1-2; tentative D call: TRBD1 (5 bases). CDR1 is LNHDA, CDR2 SQIVND, per germline (reference sequence). This CDR3 spans 14 amino acids. The V and J ends lost 7 bases and 3 bases respectively, with 15 bases between them. The CDR3 sequence is CASNSRAGYYGYTF. The CDR3 DNA is TGTGCCAGTAACTCCAGGGCGGGATACTATGGCTACACCTTC.

V usage is TRBV18 and J usage is TRBJ1-1, with 10 bases lining up with TRBD1. After removal of 3 bases from V and 4 bases from J, the junction contained 2 bases not matched to a gene. CDR3 length: 14 amino acids. Germline V CDR1 and CDR2: KGHSH, LQKENI. For the CDR3, the DNA is TGTGCCAGCTCACCTGGGACAGGGGCCACTGAAGCTTTCTTT. Protein: CASSPGTGATEAFF.

This clonotype was counted many times. The chain carries TRBV5-5 and TRBJ1-4, with D possibly TRBD1 on 5 matching bases. The CDR3 has 15 amino acids. V was clipped by 0 bases and J by 8 bases, with 14 bases between them. Germline CDR1 SGHKS, CDR2 YYEKEE (reference sequence). The CDR3 sequence is CASSLGGSLSEKLFF. The CDR3 coding sequence is TGTGCCAGCAGCTTGGGGGGCAGCTTGTCCGAAAAACTGTTTTTT.

This clonotype occurred many times. The rearrangement links TRBV20-1 to TRBJ2-1; D perhaps matches TRBD2 (6 bases). Germline values: CDR1 DFQATT, CDR2 SNEGSKA (reference sequence). Trimming pared 2 bases from V and 10 bases from J, leaving 18 bases between. The CDR3 is made up of 14 amino acids. CDR3 coding DNA: TGCAGTGCTAGACCCACCCCGGGGGAGAGGGAGCAGTTCTTC. Translating it yields CSARPTPGEREQFF.

The chain employs TRBV24-1 and TRBJ2-2; D might be TRBD1 (6 bases). CDR3 size: 15 residues. Germline CDR1 KGHDR, CDR2 SFDVKD. Trimming took 4 bases from V and 4 from J, leaving 12 bases between them. The CDR3, as DNA: TGTGCCACCAGTGACCAGGGGTCAGGCACCGGGGAGCTGTTTTTT. Amino acid sequence: CATSDQGSGTGELFF.

This clonotype occurred many times. The chain recombines TRBV18 with TRBJ1-6; tentative D call: TRBD1 (5 bases). Per germline, CDR1 KGHSH and CDR2 LQKENI. This CDR3 comprises 14 residues. Trimming took 3 bases from V and 5 from J, leaving 8 bases between them. This CDR3 is CASSPEGNNSPLHF. CDR3 bases: TGTGCCAGCTCACCGGAGGGGAATAATTCACCCCTCCACTTT.

Ten or more counts support this clonotype. The V and J genes are TRBV27 and TRBJ1-5; no firm D call. The CDR3 spans 13 residues. V was clipped by 5 bases and J by 6 bases, with 11 bases between them. Per the germline V gene, CDR1 is MNHEY and CDR2 is SMNVEV (reference sequence). CDR3 DNA: TGTGCCAGCAGTCCTCCCCGAGGTCAGCCCCAGCATTTT. It specifies CASSPPRGQPQHF.

The sample holds many counts of this clonotype. The chain uses TRBV6-5 and TRBJ2-1; 9 positions agree with TRBD2. The CDR3 has 16 amino acids. CDR1 and CDR2 (germline): MNHEY, SVGAGI. The V segment lost 5 bases and the J segment 0 bases; nucleotides outside the gene matches: 5. The CDR3 sequence: CASSRSSGDSYNEQFF. CDR3 sequence (DNA): TGTGCCAGCAGTCGTTCTAGCGGGGACTCCTACAATGAGCAGTTCTTC.

This clonotype was observed at least ten times. J is TRBJ1-2 and V is TRBV6-5; D call uncertain. In germline, CDR1 is MNHEY, CDR2 SVGAGI. This CDR3 is built from 14 residues. V dropped 0 bases and J dropped 7 bases, with 12 bases sitting between them. CDR3 DNA sequence: TGTGCCAGCAGTTACTCGAGCCCCCCCTCTGGCTACACCTTC. Residues: CASSYSSPPSGYTF.

This clonotype rates as medium-sized. The chain employs TRBV20-1 and TRBJ2-3; 10 bases map to TRBD2. V dropped 4 bases and J dropped 5; count of bases not matched to a gene: 3. Germline loops: CDR1 DFQATT, CDR2 SNEGSKA (reference sequence). This CDR3 spans 13 amino acids. The CDR3 reads CSAKRGGKDTQYF. CDR3 sequence (DNA): TGCAGTGCTAAGCGGGGGGGAAAAGATACGCAGTATTTT.